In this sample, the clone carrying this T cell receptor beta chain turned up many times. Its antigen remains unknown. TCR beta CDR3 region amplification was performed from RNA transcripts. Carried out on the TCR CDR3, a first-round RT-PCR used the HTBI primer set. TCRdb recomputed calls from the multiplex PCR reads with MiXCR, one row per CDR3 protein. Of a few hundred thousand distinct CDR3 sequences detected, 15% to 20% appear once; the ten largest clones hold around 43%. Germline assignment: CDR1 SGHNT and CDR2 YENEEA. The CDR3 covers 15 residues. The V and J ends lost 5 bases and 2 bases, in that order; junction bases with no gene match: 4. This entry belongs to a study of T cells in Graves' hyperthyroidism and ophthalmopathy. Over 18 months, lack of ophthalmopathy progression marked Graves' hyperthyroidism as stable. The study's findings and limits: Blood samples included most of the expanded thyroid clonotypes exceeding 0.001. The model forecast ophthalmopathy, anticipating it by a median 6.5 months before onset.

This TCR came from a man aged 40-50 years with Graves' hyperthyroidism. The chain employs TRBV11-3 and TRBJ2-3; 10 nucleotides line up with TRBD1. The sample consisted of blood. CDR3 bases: TGTGCCAGCAGCCCGAGACAGGGGGCCACAGATACGCAGTATTTT. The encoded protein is CASSPRQGATDTQYF.